Shown below are 16 T cell receptor beta chains from a single sample sequenced in a study of cytomegalovirus exposure and HLA in healthy donors. Primers included in the PCR were 60 Vbeta and 13 Jbeta primers. TCRdb's table, derived via immunoSEQ multiplex PCR, lists solely in-frame clones and lacks some. The sample has 95,000 to 150,000 clones, over 60% seen once; the top ten hold less than 9%. The sequencing input was PBMCs. The receptors shown here come from a woman in her thirties or forties in good health and CMV-seropositive.

The V and J genes are TRBV7-9 and TRBJ1-1; 8 bases are a match to TRBD1. Looked up from germline, CDR1 is SEHNR and CDR2 is FQNEAQ (reference sequence). The CDR3 loop spans 15 amino acids. Losses at the gene ends were 2 bases for V and 5 bases for J; bases not matched to a gene: 7. This CDR3 is CASSLTQGAGTEAFF. As DNA, the CDR3 is TGTGCCAGCAGCTTAACGCAGGGGGCAGGGACTGAAGCTTTCTTT.

The chain combines TRBV5-6 with TRBJ1-1; D ambiguous. Germline V CDR1 and CDR2: SGHDT, YYEEEE. The CDR3 is 13 residues long. Trimming cost V 1 base and J 0 bases, with 4 bases left between them. The CDR3 DNA is TGTGCCAGCAGCTTGCTAGTGAACACTGAAGCTTTCTTT. As protein: CASSLLVNTEAFF. Using reference TRBV5-6 and TRBJ1-1 for the parts outside the CDR3, the full variable domain is DAGVTQSPTHLIKTRGQQVTLRCSPKSGHDTVSWYQQALGQGPQFIFQYYEEEERQRGNFPDRFSGHQFPNYSSELNVNALLLGDSALYLCASSLLVNTEAFFGQGTRLTVV.

The DNA for the CDR3 is TGTGCCAGCAGCCAACAGGGGGCTCATGGCTACACCTTC. As protein: CASSQQGAHGYTF. This chain links TRBV6-6 with TRBJ1-2, with 9 bases identical to TRBD1. Germline V gene data show CDR1 as MNHNY and CDR2 as SVGAGI (reference sequence). With 6 bases clipped from V and 6 bases from J, the junction kept 5 bases outside the gene matches. The CDR3 runs to 13 residues.

This clone appeared a few times. CDR3 nucleotides: TGTGCCAGCAGCTTAGCAGGTGGCGGGACAGGGGGCGCTTATGGCTACACCTTC. It is translated as CASSLAGGGTGGAYGYTF. The V gene is TRBV7-8, the J gene TRBJ1-2, with TRBD1 identical over 12 bases. Germline trimming cut 0 bases from V and 5 bases from J; bases unmatched to any gene: 10. CDR3 length equals 18 residues. The germline CDR1 and CDR2 sequences are SGHVS and FQNEAQ.

The chain combines TRBV29-1 with TRBJ2-7; TRBD1 agrees at 8 bases. The germline V gene encodes CDR1 SQVTM and CDR2 ANQGSEA. V dropped 3 bases and J dropped 3; count of bases not matched to a gene: 4. The CDR3 has 13 amino acids. The CDR3 loop reads CSVDAGGGYEQYF. The CDR3 DNA sequence: TGCAGCGTTGACGCAGGGGGCGGCTACGAGCAGTACTTC.

The chain carries TRBV18 and TRBJ1-2; the D is unclear. CDR1 is KGHSH and CDR2 is LQKENI in the germline V gene. The CDR3 extends over 15 amino acids. V was trimmed by 1 base and J by 0 bases, leaving 9 bases between them. CDR3 sequence reads: CASSPLALANYGYTF. In DNA, the CDR3 is TGTGCCAGCTCACCACTAGCGCTCGCTAACTATGGCTACACCTTC.

This clone came up once. The chain employs TRBV6-5 and TRBJ1-2, with unresolved D. This CDR3 is built from 14 residues. V lost 2 bases and J 0 bases, leaving 7 bases between the germline ends. The germline V gene encodes CDR1 MNHEY and CDR2 SVGAGI. The CDR3 is CASSYRTANYGYTF. CDR3 nucleotides: TGTGCCAGCAGTTACAGAACGGCTAACTATGGCTACACCTTC.

The CDR3 bases are TGCGCCAGCAGCCTAGGCCGACAGGGACCAGATACGCAGTATTTT. Translated: CASSLGRQGPDTQYF. The chain is built from TRBV5-1 and TRBJ2-3; 7 bases agree with TRBD1. The trim removed 4 bases at V and 4 bases at J, leaving 9 bases unmatched. The CDR3 loop spans 15 amino acids. CDR1 and CDR2 from the germline V gene are SGHRS and YFSETQ.

The sample holds one count of this clone. One end of the junction varies from germline; a read error may be responsible. The chain is built from TRBV7-7 and TRBJ2-5; D may be TRBD2 (6 bases). From germline, CDR1 is SSHAT and CDR2 FNYEAQ (reference sequence). The CDR3 runs to 14 residues. The CDR3 is CASSPSRGRETQYF. CDR3 bases: TGTGCTAGCAGCCCCTCGCGGGGCCGAGAGACCCAGTACTTC.

This rearrangement joins TRBV11-3 to TRBJ2-7; perhaps TRBD1 as D (5 bases). Trimming took 0 bases from V and 3 from J, leaving 15 bases between them. This CDR3 spans 16 amino acids. Germline V gene lookup returns CDR1 SGHNT and CDR2 YENEEA. The CDR3 sequence: CASSLDGATDIYEQYF. Written as DNA, the CDR3 is TGTGCCAGCAGCTTAGATGGGGCAACGGACATCTACGAGCAGTACTTC.

The CDR3 nucleotides read TGTGCCAGCAGCCCTTCAGGGCTGGGTGGGGCCAACGTCCTGACTTTC. Translation: CASSPSGLGGANVLTF. V usage is TRBV7-3 and J usage is TRBJ2-6; perhaps TRBD1 as D (5 bases). Trimming took 5 bases from V and 3 from J, leaving 14 bases between them. Per the germline V gene, CDR1 is SGHTA and CDR2 is FQGTGA. The CDR3 totals 16 residues. Variable domain in full (rest from reference TRBV7-3 and TRBJ2-6): GAGVSQTPSNKVTEKGKYVELRCDPISGHTALYWYRQSLGQGPEFLIYFQGTGAADDSGLPNDRFFAVRPEGSVSTLKIQRTERGDSAVYLCASSPSGLGGANVLTFGAGSRLTVL.

The CDR3 DNA follows: TGTGCCAGCAGCCAAATCCGACATGACAGGGGAGAACATCAGCCCCAGCATTTT. This sequence encodes CASSQIRHDRGEHQPQHF. The chain uses TRBV28 and TRBJ1-5, with TRBD1 matching 8 bases. The CDR3 loop spans 18 amino acids. The germline V gene has CDR1 MDHEN and CDR2 SYDVKM. V gave up 6 bases and J gave up 5 bases; unmatched junction bases: 18.

J is TRBJ1-5 and V is TRBV19; D is possibly TRBD1 (5 bases). Germline V gives CDR1 LNHDA, CDR2 SQIVND (reference sequence). The CDR3 is 12 residues long. Trimming took 5 bases from V and 7 from J, leaving 9 bases between them. CDR3 protein: CASSPGFQPQHF. The CDR3 nucleotides read TGTGCCAGTAGTCCAGGGTTCCAGCCCCAGCATTTT.

This clone was counted a single time. This chain connects TRBV6-5 to TRBJ1-4, with D uncertain. With 2 bases removed from V and 8 bases from J, the gap between germline ends came to 18 bases. CDR3 size: 16 residues. The germline gives CDR1 MNHEY, CDR2 SVGAGI. The CDR3 loop is CASSYGRSTGEEKLFF. The CDR3 DNA is TGTGCCAGCAGTTACGGGCGGAGCACGGGAGAGGAAAAACTGTTTTTT.

CDR3 in DNA: TGTGCCAGCAGTCGGGACAGGGTCACAGATACGCAGTATTTT. This encodes CASSRDRVTDTQYF. The chain has TRBV28 and TRBJ2-3; TRBD1 agrees at 9 bases. The CDR3 covers 14 residues. Germline-derived CDR1 and CDR2 are MDHEN and SYDVKM. Trimming cost V 5 bases and J 2 bases; bases outside gene matches: 2.

The chain joins TRBV27 to TRBJ1-2; possibly TRBD1 for D (5 bases). Germline assignment: CDR1 MNHEY and CDR2 SMNVEV (reference sequence). The CDR3 sequence is 12 residues long. V lost 6 bases and J 8 bases, leaving 13 bases between the germline ends. CDR3 region: CASRVAGHGYTF. The CDR3 nucleotides read TGTGCCAGCAGAGTTGCAGGGCACGGCTACACCTTC.